This T cell receptor (beta chain) stems from a study of blood T cell repertoires in COVID-19. Study in general: Whether acute or convalescent, the COVID-19 samples came from the United States, Italy and Spain.

CDR1 and CDR2 (germline): SGHAT, FQNNGV. CDR3 length equals 15 residues. Unmatched junction bases numbered 10, after V lost 1 base and J lost 10 bases. The authors' processing: Reference gene primer amplification gave estimated nucleated cell counts. The table came from immunoSEQ multiplex PCR; TCRdb's copy has only in-frame clones and leaves some out. V, J and clone size derive from that table, while D and trimming were established from the DNA sequence. The sample records around 220,000 clones, roughly 80% being singletons. The V call is TRBV11-2, the J call TRBJ2-7; TRBD1 agrees at 10 bases. The receptor comes from an elderly woman with COVID-19, enrolled during active disease. Material: peripheral blood. CDR3 in amino acids: CASSLAGQGSTKQYF. The CDR3 DNA sequence: TGTGCCAGCAGCTTAGCGGGACAGGGGTCGACAAAACAGTACTTC.